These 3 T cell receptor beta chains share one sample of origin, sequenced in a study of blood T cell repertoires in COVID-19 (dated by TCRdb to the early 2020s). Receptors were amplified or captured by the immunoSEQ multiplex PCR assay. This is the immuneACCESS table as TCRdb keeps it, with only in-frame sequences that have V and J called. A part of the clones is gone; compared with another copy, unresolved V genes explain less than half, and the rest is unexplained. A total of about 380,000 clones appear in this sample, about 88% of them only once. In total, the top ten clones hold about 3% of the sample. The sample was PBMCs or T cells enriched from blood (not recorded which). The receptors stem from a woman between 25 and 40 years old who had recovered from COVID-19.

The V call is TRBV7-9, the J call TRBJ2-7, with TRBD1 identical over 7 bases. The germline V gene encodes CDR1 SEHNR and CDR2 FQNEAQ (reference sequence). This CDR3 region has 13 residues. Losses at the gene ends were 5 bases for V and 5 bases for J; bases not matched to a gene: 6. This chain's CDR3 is CASSPRQGNEQYF. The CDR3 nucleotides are TGTGCCAGCAGCCCAAGACAGGGAAACGAGCAGTACTTC.

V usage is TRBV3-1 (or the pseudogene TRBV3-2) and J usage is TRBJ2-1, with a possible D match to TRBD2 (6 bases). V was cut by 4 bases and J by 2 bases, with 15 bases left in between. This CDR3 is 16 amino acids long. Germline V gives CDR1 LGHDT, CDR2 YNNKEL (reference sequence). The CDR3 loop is CASSRTERAPYNEQFF. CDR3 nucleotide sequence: TGTGCCAGCAGCCGGACTGAGCGGGCCCCCTACAATGAGCAGTTCTTC.

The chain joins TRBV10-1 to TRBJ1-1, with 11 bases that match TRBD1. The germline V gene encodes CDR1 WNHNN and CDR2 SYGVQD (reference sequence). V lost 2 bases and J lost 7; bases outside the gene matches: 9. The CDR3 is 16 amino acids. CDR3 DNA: TGCGCCAGCAGTGAGAGCTGGACAGGGGGCTATGATGAAGCTTTCTTT. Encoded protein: CASSESWTGGYDEAFF.